This passage covers 30 T cell receptor beta chains from one sample sequenced in a study of molecular identifiers for immune sequencing clone quantification. MiXCR, run by TCRdb on the PCR reads, gives a single entry per CDR3 protein. This sample has just under 650,000 distinct CDR3 sequences; 15% to 20% occur once, and the top ten carry 0.85%. The sample comprised naive CD8+ T cells from blood, with Jurkat cell RNA spiked in. The subset is: FACS-sorted CD8+CD4-CCR7+CD45RA+ naive T cells. The receptors were sampled from a human donor in good health. Some libraries in this study had Jurkat cell RNA spiked in.

Many counts were recorded for this clonotype. This chain links TRBV19 with TRBJ2-3; weak D call: TRBD2 (6 bases). The CDR3 is made up of 17 amino acids. Germline CDR1 and CDR2: LNHDA and SQIVND (reference sequence). Between the trimmed V and J ends, which lost 3 bases and 0 bases, there was a span of 16 bases. CDR3 in amino acids: CASSILPVAVSTDTQYF. The CDR3 DNA reads TGTGCCAGTAGTATCCTCCCTGTAGCGGTAAGCACAGATACGCAGTATTTT.

A note on this clonotype: Germline is not matched at one junction end, which may reflect a read error. The gene calls are TRBV18 and TRBJ1-2; 7 nucleotides match TRBD1. Germline CDR1 and CDR2: KGHSH and LQKENI. The CDR3 consists of 15 residues. The CDR3 protein is CASSPTGTDNYGYAF. CDR3 bases: TGTGCCAGCTCACCAACCGGGACAGATAACTATGGCTACGCCTTC.

The chain links TRBV20-1 to TRBJ1-6, with 7 nucleotides matching TRBD1. CDR3 length: 14 amino acids. The trim removed 3 bases at V and 4 bases at J, leaving 3 bases unmatched. Germline V gene data show CDR1 as DFQATT and CDR2 as SNEGSKA (reference sequence). The CDR3 DNA reads as TGCAGTGCTAGGGGGGGACAGTATAATTCACCCCTCCACTTT. Its protein is CSARGGQYNSPLHF.

This clonotype was recorded many times. The rearrangement uses TRBV30 and TRBJ2-1; D is perhaps TRBD2 (5 bases). The CDR3 runs to 15 residues. V shed 0 bases and J shed 3 bases, with 12 bases lying between them. The germline gives CDR1 GTSNPN, CDR2 SVGIG (reference sequence). This CDR3 is CAWSVRPEGYNEQFF. In nucleotides, the CDR3 is TGTGCCTGGAGTGTACGACCCGAGGGCTACAATGAGCAGTTCTTC.

This clonotype was seen a handful of times. This rearrangement joins TRBV27 to TRBJ1-4; D ambiguous. The V end lost 6 bases, the J end lost 0 bases, and 14 bases lay between the germline ends. Germline CDR1 MNHEY, CDR2 SMNVEV (reference sequence). This CDR3 contains 16 residues. CDR3 residues: CASRPRAEATNEKLFF. The CDR3 region has the DNA TGTGCCAGCAGGCCTAGGGCAGAAGCAACTAATGAAAAACTGTTTTTT.

This clonotype was counted between two and nine times. The CDR3 loop reads CASLNRDGYNEQFF. In DNA form, the CDR3 reads TGTGCCAGCTTAAACCGGGACGGTTACAATGAGCAGTTCTTC. The chain is built from TRBV27 and TRBJ2-1; the D call may be TRBD1 or TRBD2 (5 bases each). This CDR3 has 14 residues. Germline assignment: CDR1 MNHEY and CDR2 SMNVEV (reference sequence). With 8 bases removed from V and 4 bases from J, the gap between germline ends came to 15 bases.

In its sample, this clonotype was seen many times. The V and J genes are TRBV7-9 and TRBJ2-5; D is uncertain. V was trimmed by 5 bases and J by 1 base, leaving 14 bases between them. Germline V gene data show CDR1 as SEHNR and CDR2 as FQNEAQ (reference sequence). CDR3 size: 15 residues. The CDR3 is CASSLPSDLQETQYF. The CDR3 DNA follows: TGTGCCAGCAGCCTTCCTTCGGACCTCCAAGAGACCCAGTACTTC.

This clonotype was counted a few times. The chain employs TRBV19 and TRBJ1-3; a weak D match, TRBD1 (5 bases). CDR3 length equals 15 residues. V was clipped by 6 bases and J by 1 base, with 13 bases between them. Germline lookup yields CDR1 LNHDA and CDR2 SQIVND (reference sequence). CDR3: CASSPGTRSGNTIYF. The CDR3 DNA reads TGTGCCAGTAGCCCCGGGACCAGATCTGGAAACACCATATATTTT.

This clonotype was seen at least ten times. The chain employs TRBV5-4 and TRBJ1-1; 7 bases line up with TRBD1. The CDR3 covers 16 residues. Trimming removed 9 bases from V and 5 bases from J; junction bases left unmatched: 19. The germline V gene has CDR1 SGHNT and CDR2 YYREEE (reference sequence). CDR3 DNA sequence: TGTGCCACCGAAGTAGAGACAGGGCCGGGGGGGACTGAAGCTTTCTTT. This translates into CATEVETGPGGTEAFF.

This clonotype came up many times. This rearrangement joins TRBV20-1 to TRBJ2-5; D gene uncertain. The CDR3 is made up of 12 amino acids. V dropped 3 bases and J dropped 5 bases, with 10 bases sitting between them. Germline CDR1 is DFQATT and CDR2 is SNEGSKA (reference sequence). The CDR3 reads CSASGSEETQYF. CDR3 coding DNA: TGCAGTGCTAGTGGGTCGGAGGAGACCCAGTACTTC.

There are many counts of this clonotype. The chain joins TRBV4-1 to TRBJ1-5; D gene uncertain. Trimming stripped 2 bases from V and 0 bases from J, with 2 bases between. The CDR3 spans 13 residues. The V gene's germline CDR1 is MGHRA and CDR2 YSYEKL. The CDR3 DNA reads TGCGCCAGCAGCCAAATTAGCAATCAGCCCCAGCATTTT. Translating gives CASSQISNQPQHF.

There are a few counts of this clonotype. CDR3: CASRSGTTADTQYF. CDR3 sequence (DNA): TGTGCCAGCAGGTCCGGGACAACCGCAGATACGCAGTATTTT. This chain joins TRBV27 and TRBJ2-3, with a possible D match to TRBD1 (6 bases). The CDR3 length is 14 residues. Germline V gene sequence: CDR1 MNHEY, CDR2 SMNVEV (reference sequence). V was clipped by 6 bases and J by 4 bases, with 14 bases between them.

This clonotype was recorded at least ten times. The genes are TRBV7-8 and TRBJ2-2; D ambiguous. V was cut by 4 bases and J by 1 base, with 10 bases left in between. This CDR3 contains 15 residues. Germline V lookup: CDR1 SGHVS, CDR2 FQNEAQ. The CDR3 loop is CASSSGPGNTGELFF. As DNA, the CDR3 is TGTGCCAGCAGCTCCGGCCCGGGGAACACCGGGGAGCTGTTTTTT.

This clonotype has a count of ten or more. This chain connects TRBV27 to TRBJ2-2; 9 bases line up with TRBD1. V shed 5 bases, J shed 6 bases, and the junction held 10 bases outside the gene matches. CDR1 MNHEY and CDR2 SMNVEV come from the germline V gene (reference sequence). The CDR3 is 16 residues long. The chain's CDR3 is CASSPTGTGSAGELFF. CDR3 bases: TGTGCCAGCAGTCCCACCGGGACAGGGTCGGCCGGGGAGCTGTTTTTT.

This clonotype was found many times. The rearrangement uses TRBV20-1 and TRBJ2-5, with TRBD2 as a possible D gene (6 bases). The germline V and J ends were trimmed by 3 bases and 0 bases, with 8 bases remaining between them. The CDR3 length is 13 residues. Germline lookup yields CDR1 DFQATT and CDR2 SNEGSKA (reference sequence). CDR3 DNA: TGCAGTGCTAGCTCGGGGGACCAAGAGACCCAGTACTTC. This translates into CSASSGDQETQYF.

This clonotype was seen many times. V usage is TRBV9 and J usage is TRBJ2-7; D gene uncertain. This CDR3 comprises 15 residues. V dropped 4 bases and J dropped 5 bases, with 19 bases sitting between them. Germline-derived CDR1 and CDR2 are SGDLS and YYNGEE. The CDR3 loop reads CASSPAVSLVNEQYF. CDR3 DNA: TGTGCCAGCAGCCCGGCGGTTTCGTTGGTCAACGAGCAGTACTTC.

This clonotype occurred a few times. The chain employs TRBV7-3 and TRBJ2-1; 11 nucleotides agree with TRBD2. The CDR3 length is 17 residues. V shed 1 base and J 9 bases; nucleotides not matched to a gene: 11. Germline assignment: CDR1 SGHTA and CDR2 FQGTGA. The CDR3 coding sequence is TGTGCCAGCAGCTTAATACTAGCGGGGGCCCTGGGGGTTGAGCAGTTCTTC. Protein sequence: CASSLILAGALGVEQFF.

About this clonotype itself: A read error may explain this, as a much larger clone is one base away. The CDR3 ends on some other residue instead of the conserved phenylalanine or tryptophan, so this is likely a read error. This sequence joins TRBV28 and TRBJ2-3, with 10 bases fitting TRBD1. The length of the CDR3 is 16 residues. Germline V lookup: CDR1 MDHEN, CDR2 SYDVKM. Trimming took 7 bases from V and 3 from J; bases not matched to a gene: 10. For the CDR3, the DNA is TGTGCCAGCACTATATACGGGACAGGGGTAACAGATACGCAGTATTCT. It is translated as CASTIYGTGVTDTQYS.

Worth noting for this clonotype: A read error may be the cause here, since a much bigger clone is one base away. The rearrangement joins TRBV20-1 to TRBJ2-7; 14 bases are shared with TRBD2. The CDR3 totals 14 residues. V dropped 4 bases and J dropped 6; count of bases not matched to a gene: 5. The germline V gene encodes CDR1 DFQATT and CDR2 SNEGSKA (reference sequence). The CDR3 sequence: CSAKGLAGGCEQYF. The CDR3 DNA follows: TGCAGTGCTAAAGGACTAGCGGGAGGCTGCGAGCAGTACTTC.

In its sample, this clonotype was seen many times. The chain has TRBV20-1 and TRBJ2-7, with 7 bases lining up with TRBD2. This CDR3 spans 14 amino acids. J was trimmed by 2 bases and V by 3 bases; bases with no gene match: 7. Germline V gene data show CDR1 as DFQATT and CDR2 as SNEGSKA (reference sequence). DNA of the CDR3: TGCAGTGCTAGTCAGGCGGGGGTCCCCTACGAGCAGTACTTC. Protein product: CSASQAGVPYEQYF.

This clonotype was seen repeatedly, ten times or more. The V and J genes are TRBV30 and TRBJ2-7; 10 bases agree with TRBD2. V was pared by 4 bases and J by 4 bases, with 7 bases of the junction left unmatched. This CDR3 spans 14 amino acids. Germline CDR1 is GTSNPN and CDR2 is SVGIG (reference sequence). The CDR3 loop reads CAWTWTSGGYEQYF. In DNA form, the CDR3 reads TGTGCCTGGACCTGGACTAGCGGAGGGTACGAGCAGTACTTC.

This clonotype appeared many times. This chain connects TRBV6-2 or TRBV6-3 to TRBJ1-5, with D perhaps TRBD1 (5 bases). Trimming pared 4 bases from V and 2 bases from J, leaving 12 bases between. The CDR3 contains 15 residues. Germline values: CDR1 MNHEY, CDR2 SVGEGT. CDR3 DNA sequence: TGTGCCAGCAGTTTGACAGCGTTGGGCAATCAGCCCCAGCATTTT. It specifies CASSLTALGNQPQHF.

At least ten counts were recorded for this clonotype. This chain links TRBV7-9 with TRBJ1-4, with D maybe TRBD1 (5 bases). Germline-derived CDR1 and CDR2 are SEHNR and FQNEAQ (reference sequence). CDR3 length: 16 residues. V lost 4 bases to trimming and J lost 0 bases, with 12 bases between them. The CDR3 bases are TGTGCCAGCAGCTCGAACACAGGCCCAACTAATGAAAAACTGTTTTTT. This encodes CASSSNTGPTNEKLFF.

Comments on this clonotype: A much larger clone is a single base away; this may be a read error. The genes are TRBV6-6 and TRBJ2-7; tentatively, D is TRBD1 or TRBD2 (6 bases each). The assigned J gene may be wrong: the sequence end matches TRBJ2-1 better. The V gene's germline CDR1 is MNHNY and CDR2 SVGAGI (reference sequence). The CDR3 length is 13 residues. The CDR3: CASTEAVGGEQFF. For the CDR3, the DNA is TGTGCCAGCACCGAGGCTGTCGGGGGCGAACAGTTCTTC.

Points on this clonotype: The CDR3 does not close with the conserved phenylalanine or tryptophan, likely indicating a read error. J is TRBJ2-7 and V is TRBV7-2, with D possibly TRBD2 on 5 matching bases. The germline gives CDR1 SGHTA, CDR2 FQGNSA. V gave up 4 bases and J gave up 1 base, with 14 bases separating them. CDR3 length equals 15 residues. The CDR3, as DNA: TGTGCCAGCAGCTCGGGCAGGAGGCTATCCTACGAGCAGTACCTC. Amino acids: CASSSGRRLSYEQYL.

This clonotype has a count of ten or more. The genes are TRBV5-1 and TRBJ1-1; possibly TRBD1 for D (5 bases). CDR1 and CDR2 from the germline V gene are SGHRS and YFSETQ. This CDR3 is built from 16 residues. Trimming stripped 5 bases from V and 5 bases from J, with 22 bases between. The CDR3 loop is CASSYNPDMGRTEAFF. The CDR3 nucleotides read TGCGCCAGCAGTTATAACCCGGACATGGGGAGGACTGAAGCTTTCTTT.

Many counts were recorded for this clonotype. The CDR3 nucleotides are TGCGCCAGCAGCCCGGCTAGAGACGGGTTCGAGCAGTACTTC. Its protein product is CASSPARDGFEQYF. The chain links TRBV4-3 to TRBJ2-7, with unresolved D. Germline lookup yields CDR1 LGHNA and CDR2 YSLEER. The CDR3 consists of 14 residues. The V and J ends lost 4 bases and 6 bases respectively, with 16 bases between them.

V usage is TRBV7-9 and J usage is TRBJ2-1; 11 bases agree with TRBD1. Unmatched junction bases numbered 12, after V lost 8 bases and J lost 9 bases. The CDR3 consists of 15 residues. CDR1 and CDR2 (germline): SEHNR, FQNEAQ (reference sequence). CDR3 DNA: TGTGCCAGCTCTTCAGGACAGGGGGCGTGGACTGAGCAGTTCTTC. Encoded protein: CASSSGQGAWTEQFF.

V and J are TRBV12-5 and TRBJ1-2, with 7 bases fitting TRBD1. The germline CDR1 and CDR2 sequences are LGHNT and FRNRAP. This CDR3 is built from 16 residues. V lost 2 bases, J lost 2 bases, and 8 bases stayed unmatched. CDR3 loop: CASGLPPGQSNYGYTF. The CDR3 nucleotides read TGTGCTAGTGGTTTGCCTCCGGGACAGAGCAACTATGGCTACACCTTC.

In regard to this clonotype: A much more abundant neighbour one base away suggests this may be a read error. This chain links TRBV3-1 with TRBJ2-5; 7 nucleotides match TRBD2. The V gene's germline CDR1 is LGHDT and CDR2 YNNKEL (reference sequence). This CDR3 is built from 13 residues. CDR3 bases: TGTGCCAGCATCGAGAGCGGGCGGGAGACCCAGCACTTC. Amino acid sequence: CASIESGRETQHF.